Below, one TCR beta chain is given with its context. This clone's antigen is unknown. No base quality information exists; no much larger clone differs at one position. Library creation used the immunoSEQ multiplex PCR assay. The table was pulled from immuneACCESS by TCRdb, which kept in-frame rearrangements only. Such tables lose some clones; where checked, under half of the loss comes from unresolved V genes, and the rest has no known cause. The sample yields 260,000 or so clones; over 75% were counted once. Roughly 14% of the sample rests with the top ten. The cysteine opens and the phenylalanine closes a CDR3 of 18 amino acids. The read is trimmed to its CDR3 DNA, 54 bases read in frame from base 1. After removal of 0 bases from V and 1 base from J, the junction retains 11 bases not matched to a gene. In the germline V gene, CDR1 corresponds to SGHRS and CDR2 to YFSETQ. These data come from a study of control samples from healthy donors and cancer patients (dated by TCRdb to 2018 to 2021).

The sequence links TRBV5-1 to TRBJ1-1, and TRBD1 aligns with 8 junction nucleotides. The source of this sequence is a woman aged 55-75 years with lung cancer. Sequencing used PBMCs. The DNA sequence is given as TGCGCCAGCAGCTTGGTCCCGGCCGACAGGGGCCGGAACACTGAAGCTTTCTTT. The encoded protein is CASSLVPADRGRNTEAFF.